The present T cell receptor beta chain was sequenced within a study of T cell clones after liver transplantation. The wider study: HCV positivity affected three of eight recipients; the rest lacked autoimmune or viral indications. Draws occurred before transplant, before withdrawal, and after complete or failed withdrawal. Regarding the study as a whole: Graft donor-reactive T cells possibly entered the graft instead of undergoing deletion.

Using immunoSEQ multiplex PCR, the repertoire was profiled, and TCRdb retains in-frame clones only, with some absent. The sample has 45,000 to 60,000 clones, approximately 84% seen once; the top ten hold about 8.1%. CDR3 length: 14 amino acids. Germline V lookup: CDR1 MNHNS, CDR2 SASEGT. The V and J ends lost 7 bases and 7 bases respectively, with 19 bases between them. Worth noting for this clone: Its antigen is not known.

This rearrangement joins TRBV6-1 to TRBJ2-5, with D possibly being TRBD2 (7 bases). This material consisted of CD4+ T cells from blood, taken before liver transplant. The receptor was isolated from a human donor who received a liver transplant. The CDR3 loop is CASTDRRGAGTQYF. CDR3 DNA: TGTGCCAGCACCGACCGACGGGGGGCCGGGACCCAGTACTTC.